This T cell receptor beta chain emerged from a study of blood T cell repertoires in COVID-19. Methods used by the authors: How many nucleated cells were present was estimated from reference gene primer amplification. Method: immunoSEQ multiplex PCR; TCRdb's copy keeps in-frame clones and lacks some. V and J calls and clone size are those listed in that table; D and trimming were worked out from the DNA. The sample contains just over 300,000 clones, 85% to 90% of which appear only once. Assignments of participants to cohorts depended upon their own reported clinical history. Two negative PCRs, clearance, or symptom resolution were required of recovered Cohort 3 donors. The germline gives CDR1 SEHNR, CDR2 FQNEAQ (reference sequence). V lost 4 bases to trimming and J lost 5 bases, with 18 bases between them. The CDR3 runs 16 residues.

The source material was PBMCs or T cells enriched from blood (not recorded which). The chain recombines TRBV7-9 with TRBJ2-1; possible D gene TRBD1, 5 bases. The clonotype was recovered from a man in his thirties or forties who had recovered from COVID-19. DNA for the CDR3: TGTGCCAGCAGCTCCCTCCAACAGGCGGTCCACAATGAGCAGTTCTTC. As protein: CASSSLQQAVHNEQFF.